One sample yielded the 15 T cell receptor beta chains listed below, sequenced in a study of CD8+CD57+ T cells in acquired aplastic anemia listed by TCRdb under 2018. Flow cytometry had shown CD8+CD57+ cell expansion in the patients selected for sequencing. The reads were generated on an Illumina HiSeq 2000. Genomic DNA was used as template for profiling of TCR beta VDJ combinations and CDR3 sequences. TCRdb reworked the public reads: Q25 trimming with fastp, MiXCR clone assembly, productive beta chains retained. Records with the same CDR3 protein are collapsed into one entry carrying the most frequent genes and DNA. For this sample the table gives around 500,000 distinct CDR3 sequences, of which under 40% were detected only once. The ten largest clones capture around 0.82% of the sample. The sequencing sample was made of sorted CD4+, CD8+, or CD8+CD57+ T cells (not recorded which) from PBMCs. These receptor sequences come from a human donor with aplastic anemia.

The J gene is TRBJ1-2, the V gene TRBV29-1; D unresolved. CDR3 size: 11 residues. V lost 4 bases and J 4 bases, leaving 7 bases between the germline ends. Germline V lookup: CDR1 SQVTM, CDR2 ANQGSEA. CDR3 nucleotide sequence: TGCAGCGTTGGAGTTGGCTATGGCTACACCTTC. Protein sequence: CSVGVGYGYTF.

V and J are TRBV7-9 and TRBJ1-3, with D uncertain. Per the germline V gene, CDR1 is SEHNR and CDR2 is FQNEAQ (reference sequence). The CDR3 has 14 residues. V was pared by 5 bases and J by 7 bases, with 15 bases between. CDR3 sequence (DNA): TGTGCCAGCAGCCCCGGTTCTTTTCCTAACACCATATATTTT. This encodes CASSPGSFPNTIYF. Supplemented by reference TRBV7-9 and TRBJ1-3, the full variable domain reads DTGVSQNPRHKITKRGQNVTFRCDPISEHNRLYWYRQTLGQGPEFLTYFQNEAQLEKSRLLSDRFSAERPKGSFSTLEIQRTEQGDSAMYLCASSPGSFPNTIYFGEGSWLTVV.

To note about this clonotype: This sequence may be a read error, since a much larger clone differs from it by one base. The chain is built from TRBV7-9 and TRBJ1-4, with a weak D call TRBD1 (6 bases). The germline gives CDR1 SEHNR, CDR2 FQNEAQ (reference sequence). The CDR3 contains 13 residues. V was cut by 5 bases and J by 8 bases, with 12 bases left in between. The CDR3 region is CASSGGRWEKLFF. CDR3 in DNA: TGTGCCAGCAGCGGGGGCCGATGGGAAAAACTGTTTTTT.

This clonotype was counted at least ten times. The V call is TRBV7-9, the J call TRBJ2-1; 8 bases line up with TRBD1. This CDR3 is 13 amino acids long. Germline-derived CDR1 and CDR2 are SEHNR and FQNEAQ (reference sequence). Trimming took 8 bases from V and 5 from J; bases not matched to a gene: 5. CDR3 DNA sequence: TGTGCCAGCCCTCCGACAGGGGACAATGAGCAGTTCTTC. Translation: CASPPTGDNEQFF.

The sample holds many counts of this clonotype. The chain recombines TRBV19 with TRBJ2-7, with 13 bases matching TRBD2. Germline V lookup: CDR1 LNHDA, CDR2 SQIVND (reference sequence). Trimming at V came to 5 bases and at J to 7 bases, leaving 11 bases not matched to a gene. The CDR3 length is 16 residues. CDR3 protein: CASSLRLAGGRGEQYF. CDR3 sequence (DNA): TGTGCCAGTAGTCTCCGACTAGCGGGAGGTCGGGGGGAGCAGTACTTC.

Only a few counts were recorded for this clonotype. The gene calls are TRBV5-5 and TRBJ2-7, with unresolved D. Germline V CDR1 and CDR2: SGHKS, YYEKEE (reference sequence). Between the trimmed V and J ends, which lost 0 bases and 1 base, there was a span of 11 bases. The CDR3 covers 15 residues. In nucleotides, the CDR3 is TGTGCCAGCAGCTTGGCCAGTACAGAGTCCTACGAGCAGTACTTC. Translation: CASSLASTESYEQYF.

This sequence joins TRBV7-8 and TRBJ2-2; D not resolved. Trimming stripped 2 bases from V and 1 base from J, with 8 bases between. Germline V gives CDR1 SGHVS, CDR2 FQNEAQ. The CDR3 spans 15 residues. DNA of the CDR3: TGTGCCAGCAGCTTAATTACGGGGAACACCGGGGAGCTGTTTTTT. Translation gives CASSLITGNTGELFF.

This clonotype came up many times. The chain uses TRBV2 and TRBJ2-7; either TRBD1 or TRBD2 may fit D (5 bases each). CDR1 is SNHLY, CDR2 FYNNEI, per germline. The V gene lost 7 bases and the J gene lost 3 bases, with 16 bases spanning the gap. CDR3 size: 14 residues. CDR3 in amino acids: CASTIRDGNYEQYF. As DNA, the CDR3 is TGTGCCAGCACCATCCGGGACGGCAACTACGAGCAGTACTTC.

This chain joins TRBV15 and TRBJ1-2, with 10 positions matching TRBD1. Germline trimming cut 2 bases from V and 4 bases from J; bases unmatched to any gene: 7. CDR3 length: 16 amino acids. Per germline, CDR1 LNHNV and CDR2 YYDKDF (reference sequence). The CDR3 bases are TGTGCCACCAGCAGACCTCTGGGACAGGGGAGCTATGGCTACACCTTC. Translated: CATSRPLGQGSYGYTF.

As to this clonotype: A much larger clone is a single base away; this may be a read error. The chain has TRBV19 and TRBJ2-1; 7 bases are shared with TRBD1. The CDR3 is 14 amino acids. Germline CDR1 reads LNHDA; CDR2 reads SQIVND (reference sequence). CDR3 loop: CASSIQGQYNERFF. As DNA, the CDR3 is TGTGCCAGTAGTATACAGGGACAGTACAATGAGCGGTTCTTC.

This clonotype was picked up a small number of times. The rearrangement joins TRBV6-1 to TRBJ1-1, with D unresolved. V was cut by 1 base and J by 11 bases, with 20 bases left in between. The CDR3 runs 15 residues. In germline, CDR1 is MNHNS, CDR2 SASEGT. CDR3 nucleotide sequence: TGTGCCAGCAGTGAAGTGGCGGGAGGTGACGGTGAGGCTTTCTTT. Protein sequence: CASSEVAGGDGEAFF.

This clonotype was recorded at least ten times. The genes are TRBV7-2 and TRBJ2-7; TRBD2 matches 7 bases. Germline V gene data show CDR1 as SGHTA and CDR2 as FQGNSA. The CDR3 length is 12 residues. This CDR3 is CLERGSMNEQYF. CDR3 DNA: TGTTTGGAACGCGGGAGTATGAACGAGCAGTACTTC.

The genes are TRBV3-1 and TRBJ1-2; the D gene is possibly TRBD1 (5 bases). V was trimmed by 0 bases and J by 7 bases, leaving 21 bases between them. CDR1 and CDR2 (germline): LGHDT, YNNKEL (reference sequence). This CDR3 is built from 17 residues. The CDR3 protein is CASSQESRDSVTAGYTF. The DNA for the CDR3 is TGTGCCAGCAGCCAAGAATCGCGGGACTCAGTTACTGCTGGCTACACCTTC.

This clonotype was seen repeatedly, ten times or more. J is TRBJ2-5 and V is TRBV6-1; tentatively, D is TRBD1 (6 bases). The CDR3 runs 15 residues. V shed 8 bases and J shed 4 bases, with 20 bases lying between them. The germline gives CDR1 MNHNS, CDR2 SASEGT. CDR3 amino acids: CASGQTGTGGETQYF. The CDR3 DNA reads TGTGCCAGCGGCCAGACAGGAACCGGCGGAGAGACCCAGTACTTC.

Ten or more counts support this clonotype. The V call is TRBV29-1, the J call TRBJ1-5; D remains ambiguous. Trimming removed 6 bases at V and 2 bases at J, with 11 bases between. CDR3 length: 13 amino acids. Germline CDR1 is SQVTM and CDR2 is ANQGSEA. This chain's CDR3 is CSVVLSGNQPQHF. The CDR3 DNA follows: TGCAGCGTCGTCCTGAGCGGCAATCAGCCCCAGCATTTT.